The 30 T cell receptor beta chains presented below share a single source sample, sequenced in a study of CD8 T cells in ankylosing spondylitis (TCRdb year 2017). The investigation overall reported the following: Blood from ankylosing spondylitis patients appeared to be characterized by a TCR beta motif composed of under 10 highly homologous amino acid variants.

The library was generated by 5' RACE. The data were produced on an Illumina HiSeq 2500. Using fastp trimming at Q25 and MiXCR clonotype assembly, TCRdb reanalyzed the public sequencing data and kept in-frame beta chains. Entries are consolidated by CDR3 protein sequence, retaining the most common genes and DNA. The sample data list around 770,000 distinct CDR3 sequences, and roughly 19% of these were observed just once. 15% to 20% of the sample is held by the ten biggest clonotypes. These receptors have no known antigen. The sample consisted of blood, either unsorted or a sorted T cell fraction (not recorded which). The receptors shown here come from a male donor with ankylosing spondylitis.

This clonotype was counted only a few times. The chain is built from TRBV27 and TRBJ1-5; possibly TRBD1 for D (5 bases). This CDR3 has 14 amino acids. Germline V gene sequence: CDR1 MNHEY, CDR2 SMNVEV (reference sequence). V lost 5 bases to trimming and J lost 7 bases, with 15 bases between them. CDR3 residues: CASSQLQGSQPQHF. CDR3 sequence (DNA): TGTGCCAGCAGTCAACTCCAGGGTAGCCAGCCCCAGCATTTT.

The CDR3 is CASSTRGGQETQYF. The CDR3 DNA sequence: TGTGCCAGCAGCACTCGCGGGGGGCAAGAGACCCAGTACTTC. The chain combines TRBV27 with TRBJ2-5; 8 nucleotides agree with TRBD2. The CDR3 spans 14 residues. V was pared by 6 bases and J by 2 bases, with 5 bases of the junction left unmatched. Germline CDR1 and CDR2: MNHEY and SMNVEV (reference sequence).

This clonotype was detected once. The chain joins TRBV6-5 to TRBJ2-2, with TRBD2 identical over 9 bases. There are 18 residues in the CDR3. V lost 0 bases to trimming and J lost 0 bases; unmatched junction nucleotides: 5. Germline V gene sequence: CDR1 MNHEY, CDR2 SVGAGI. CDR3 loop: CASSYSASGETNTGELFF. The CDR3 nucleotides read TGTGCCAGCAGTTACTCGGCTAGCGGGGAAACGAACACCGGGGAGCTGTTTTTT.

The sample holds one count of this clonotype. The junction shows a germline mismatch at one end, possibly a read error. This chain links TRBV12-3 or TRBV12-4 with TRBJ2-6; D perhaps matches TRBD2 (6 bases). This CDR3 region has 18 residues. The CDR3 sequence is CARSLSGGQYSGANVLTF. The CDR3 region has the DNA TGTGCCCGCAGTTTATCTGGAGGGCAGTACTCTGGGGCCAACGTCCTGACTTTC.

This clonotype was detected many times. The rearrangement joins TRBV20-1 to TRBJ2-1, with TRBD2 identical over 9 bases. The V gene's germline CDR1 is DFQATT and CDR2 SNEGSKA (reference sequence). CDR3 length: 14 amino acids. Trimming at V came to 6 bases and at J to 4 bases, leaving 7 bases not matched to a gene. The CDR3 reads CSATGTSRYNEQFF. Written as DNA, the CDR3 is TGCAGTGCCACCGGGACTAGCCGTTACAATGAGCAGTTCTTC.

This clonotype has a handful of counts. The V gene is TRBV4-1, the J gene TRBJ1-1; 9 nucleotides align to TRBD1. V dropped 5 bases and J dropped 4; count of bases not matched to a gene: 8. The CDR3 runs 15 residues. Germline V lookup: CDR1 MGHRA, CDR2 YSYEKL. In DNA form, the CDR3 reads TGCGCCAGCAGCACGGGACAGGGAGTGATCACTGAAGCTTTCTTT. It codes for CASSTGQGVITEAFF.

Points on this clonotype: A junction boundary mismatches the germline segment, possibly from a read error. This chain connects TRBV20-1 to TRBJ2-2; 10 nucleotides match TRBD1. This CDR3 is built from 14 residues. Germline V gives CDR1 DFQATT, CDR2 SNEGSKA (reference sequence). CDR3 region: CSARTGGGTEELFF. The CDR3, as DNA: TGCAGTGCTAGGACAGGGGGCGGTACCGAGGAGCTGTTTTTT.

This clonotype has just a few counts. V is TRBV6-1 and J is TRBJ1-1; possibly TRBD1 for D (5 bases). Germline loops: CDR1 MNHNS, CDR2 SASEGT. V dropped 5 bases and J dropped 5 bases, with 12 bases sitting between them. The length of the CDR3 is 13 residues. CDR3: CASSSPEGTEAFF. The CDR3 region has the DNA TGTGCCAGCAGTAGTCCGGAGGGGACTGAAGCTTTCTTT.

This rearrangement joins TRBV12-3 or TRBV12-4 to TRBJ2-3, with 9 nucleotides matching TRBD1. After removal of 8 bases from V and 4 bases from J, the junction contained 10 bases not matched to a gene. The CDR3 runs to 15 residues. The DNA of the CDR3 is TGTGCCAGCTCTGGGGGGGGACAGGGTGCAGATACGCAGTATTTT. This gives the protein CASSGGGQGADTQYF.

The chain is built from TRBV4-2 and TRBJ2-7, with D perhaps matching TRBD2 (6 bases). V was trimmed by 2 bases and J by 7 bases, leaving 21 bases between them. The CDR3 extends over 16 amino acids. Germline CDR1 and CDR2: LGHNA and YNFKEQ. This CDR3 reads CASSQNRDSIPQEQYF. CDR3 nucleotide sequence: TGTGCCAGCAGCCAAAACCGGGACTCGATCCCCCAGGAGCAGTACTTC.

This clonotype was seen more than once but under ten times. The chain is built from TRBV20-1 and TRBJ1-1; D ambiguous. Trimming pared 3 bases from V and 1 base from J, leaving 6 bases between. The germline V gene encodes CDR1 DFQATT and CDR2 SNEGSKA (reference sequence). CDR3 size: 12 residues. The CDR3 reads CSASRQNTEAFF. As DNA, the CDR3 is TGCAGTGCTAGTCGACAGAACACTGAAGCTTTCTTT.

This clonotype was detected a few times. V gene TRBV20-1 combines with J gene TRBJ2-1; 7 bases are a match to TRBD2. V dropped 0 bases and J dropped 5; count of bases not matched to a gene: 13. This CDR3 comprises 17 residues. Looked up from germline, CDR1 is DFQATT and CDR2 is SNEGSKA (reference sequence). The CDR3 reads CSARDPGGSLRHNEQFF. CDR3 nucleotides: TGCAGTGCTAGAGATCCGGGAGGATCACTACGACACAATGAGCAGTTCTTC.

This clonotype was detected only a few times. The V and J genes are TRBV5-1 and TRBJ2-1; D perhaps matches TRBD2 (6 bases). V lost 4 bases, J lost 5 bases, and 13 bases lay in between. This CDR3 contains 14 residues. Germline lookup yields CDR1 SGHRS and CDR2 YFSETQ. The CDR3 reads CASSASSANNEQFF. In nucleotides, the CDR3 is TGCGCCAGCAGCGCGTCTAGCGCCAACAATGAGCAGTTCTTC.

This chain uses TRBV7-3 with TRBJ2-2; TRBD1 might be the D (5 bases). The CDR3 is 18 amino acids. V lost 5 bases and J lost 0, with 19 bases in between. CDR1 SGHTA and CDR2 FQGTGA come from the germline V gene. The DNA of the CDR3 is TGTGCCAGCAGCCCAACGACAGCCGGACCCGCGAACACCGGGGAGCTGTTTTTT. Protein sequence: CASSPTTAGPANTGELFF.

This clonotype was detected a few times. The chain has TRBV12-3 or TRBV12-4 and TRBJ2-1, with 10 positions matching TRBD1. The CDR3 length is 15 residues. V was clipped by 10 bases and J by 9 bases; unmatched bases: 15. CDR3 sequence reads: CATRTGGNTIGEQFF. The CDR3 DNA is TGTGCCACGCGGACAGGGGGTAATACAATAGGTGAGCAGTTCTTC.

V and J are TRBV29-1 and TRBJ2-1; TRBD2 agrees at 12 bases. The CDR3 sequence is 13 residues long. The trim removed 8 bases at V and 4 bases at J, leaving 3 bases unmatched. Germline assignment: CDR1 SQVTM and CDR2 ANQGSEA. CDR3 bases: TGCAGCTCCGGGACTAGCGGGTACAATGAGCAGTTCTTC. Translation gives CSSGTSGYNEQFF.

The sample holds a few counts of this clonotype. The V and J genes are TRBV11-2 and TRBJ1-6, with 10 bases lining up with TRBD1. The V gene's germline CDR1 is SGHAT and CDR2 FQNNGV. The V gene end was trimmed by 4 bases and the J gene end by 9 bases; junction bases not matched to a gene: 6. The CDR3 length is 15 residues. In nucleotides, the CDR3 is TGTGCCAGCAGCTCCTGGACAGGGGGTGGTTCACCCCTCCACTTT. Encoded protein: CASSSWTGGGSPLHF.

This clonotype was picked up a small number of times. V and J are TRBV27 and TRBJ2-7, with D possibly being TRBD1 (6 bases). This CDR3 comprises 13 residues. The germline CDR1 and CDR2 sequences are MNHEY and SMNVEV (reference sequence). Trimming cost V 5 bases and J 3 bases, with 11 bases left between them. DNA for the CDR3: TGTGCCAGCAGTCCCGGGACACACTACGAGCAGTACTTC. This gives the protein CASSPGTHYEQYF.

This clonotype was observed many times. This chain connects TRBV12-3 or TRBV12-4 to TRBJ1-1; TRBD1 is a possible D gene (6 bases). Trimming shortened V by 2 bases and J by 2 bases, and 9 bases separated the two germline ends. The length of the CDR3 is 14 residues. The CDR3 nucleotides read TGTGCCAGCAGTTTAAAGGGGGGTAACACTGAAGCTTTCTTT. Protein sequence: CASSLKGGNTEAFF.

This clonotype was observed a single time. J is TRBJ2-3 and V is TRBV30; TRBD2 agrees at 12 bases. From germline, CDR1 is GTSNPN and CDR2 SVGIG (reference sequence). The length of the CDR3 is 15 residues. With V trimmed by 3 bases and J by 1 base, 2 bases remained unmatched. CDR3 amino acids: CAWRLAGGRTDTQYF. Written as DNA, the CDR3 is TGTGCCTGGAGACTAGCGGGGGGCCGCACAGATACGCAGTATTTT.

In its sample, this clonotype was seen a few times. The CDR3 DNA is TGTGCCACCAGTGATCCCGGGACTAGCGGGTACAATGAGCAGTTCTTC. Its protein is CATSDPGTSGYNEQFF. The rearrangement uses TRBV24-1 and TRBJ2-1; TRBD2 agrees at 12 bases. The germline CDR1 and CDR2 sequences are KGHDR and SFDVKD. The CDR3 has 16 amino acids. V was clipped by 3 bases and J by 4 bases; unmatched bases: 3.

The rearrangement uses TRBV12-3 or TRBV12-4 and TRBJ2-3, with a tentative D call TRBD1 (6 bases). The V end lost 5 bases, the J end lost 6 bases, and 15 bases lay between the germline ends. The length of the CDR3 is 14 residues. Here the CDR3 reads CASSKQGHTDTQYF. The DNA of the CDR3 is TGTGCCAGCAGTAAACAGGGCCATACGGATACGCAGTATTTT.

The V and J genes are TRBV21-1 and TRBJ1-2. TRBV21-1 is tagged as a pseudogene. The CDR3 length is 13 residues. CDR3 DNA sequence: TGTGCCAGCAGCAGGGTTTCTAACTATGGCTACACCTTC. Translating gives CASSRVSNYGYTF.

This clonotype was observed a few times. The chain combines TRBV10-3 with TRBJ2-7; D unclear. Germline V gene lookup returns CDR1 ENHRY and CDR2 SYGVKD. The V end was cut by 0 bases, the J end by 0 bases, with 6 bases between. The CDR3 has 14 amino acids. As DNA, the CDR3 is TGTGCCATCAGTGAGTCTGACGGCTCCTACGAGCAGTACTTC. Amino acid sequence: CAISESDGSYEQYF.

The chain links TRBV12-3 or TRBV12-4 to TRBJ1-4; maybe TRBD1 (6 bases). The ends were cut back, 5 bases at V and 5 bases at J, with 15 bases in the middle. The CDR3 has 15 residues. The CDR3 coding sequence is TGTGCCAGCAGTAGAGTTAAGGGGGGGAATGAAAAACTGTTTTTT. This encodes CASSRVKGGNEKLFF.

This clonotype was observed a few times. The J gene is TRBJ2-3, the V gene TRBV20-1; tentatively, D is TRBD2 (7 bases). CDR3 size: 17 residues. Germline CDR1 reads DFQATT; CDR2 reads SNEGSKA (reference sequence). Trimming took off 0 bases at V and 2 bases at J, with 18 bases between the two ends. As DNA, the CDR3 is TGCAGTGCTAGAGATCGGGTTGCGGGGGCCCTCACAGATACGCAGTATTTT. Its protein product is CSARDRVAGALTDTQYF.

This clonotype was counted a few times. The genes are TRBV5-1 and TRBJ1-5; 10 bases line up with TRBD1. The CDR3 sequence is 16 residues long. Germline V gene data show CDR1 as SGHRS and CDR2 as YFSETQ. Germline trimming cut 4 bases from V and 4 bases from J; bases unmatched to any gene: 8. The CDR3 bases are TGCGCCAGCAGCGCAGGGACAGGGGTCGGGAATCAGCCCCAGCATTTT. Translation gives CASSAGTGVGNQPQHF.

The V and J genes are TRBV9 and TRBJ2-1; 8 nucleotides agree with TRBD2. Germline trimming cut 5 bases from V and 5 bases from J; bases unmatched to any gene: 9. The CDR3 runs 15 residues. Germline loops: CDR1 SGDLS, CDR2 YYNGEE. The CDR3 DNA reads TGTGCCAGCAGTTTGGGGACTAGATACGACAATGAGCAGTTCTTC. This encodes CASSLGTRYDNEQFF.

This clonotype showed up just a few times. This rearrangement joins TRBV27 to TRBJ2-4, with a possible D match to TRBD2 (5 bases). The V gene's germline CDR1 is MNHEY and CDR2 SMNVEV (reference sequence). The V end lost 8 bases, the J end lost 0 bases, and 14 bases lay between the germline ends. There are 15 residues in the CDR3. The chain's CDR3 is CASASEAIAKNIQYF. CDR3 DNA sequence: TGTGCCAGCGCTTCGGAGGCCATAGCCAAAAACATTCAGTACTTC.

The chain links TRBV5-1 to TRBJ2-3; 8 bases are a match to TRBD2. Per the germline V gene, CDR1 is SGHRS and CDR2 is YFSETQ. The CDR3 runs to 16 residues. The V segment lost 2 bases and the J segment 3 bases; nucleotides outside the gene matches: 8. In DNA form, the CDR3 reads TGCGCCAGCAGCTTCGGGGCTAGCGGGTTAACAGATACGCAGTATTTT. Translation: CASSFGASGLTDTQYF.